One and the same sample provided the 21 T cell receptor beta chains below, sequenced in a study of T cells expressing NK-cell markers (dated by TCRdb to the early 2020s). Receptor libraries were prepared by 5' RACE. Sequencing was carried out with an Illumina HiSeq 2000. TCRdb reprocessed the reads and assigns one entry to each CDR3 protein sequence, leaving out DNA. This sample's table carries a few hundred thousand distinct CDR3 sequences. The ten biggest clones cover about 3.6% of the sample. The material sequenced was blood T cells: a sorted CD56 or NKG2C T cell subset, CD4+ or CD8+ T cells, or bulk PBMC T cells (not recorded which). The origin of the receptors is a man aged 18 to 30 in good health. Donor details come from another sample of the same person, matched by shared clones.

J is TRBJ2-7 and V is TRBV16; TCRdb's D gene call, TRBD1, goes unchecked for lack of DNA. The CDR3 is made up of 13 amino acids. Per the germline V gene, CDR1 is KGHSY and CDR2 is FQNENV. The CDR3 reads CASSQLEGVEQYF.

V usage is TRBV27 and J usage is TRBJ2-6; the TRBD1 assignment by TCRdb is unverifiable without DNA. This CDR3 region has 16 residues. Germline V gives CDR1 MNHEY, CDR2 SMNVEV (reference sequence). CDR3 protein: CASSRGRGRGANVLTF.

This chain links TRBV12-3 or TRBV12-4 with TRBJ2-1. The CDR3 length is 12 residues. CDR3 protein: CASKGNPDEQFF.

V gene TRBV5-1 combines with J gene TRBJ2-3; the TCRdb D gene call, TRBD1, has no DNA to confirm it. This CDR3 comprises 16 residues. Per germline, CDR1 SGHRS and CDR2 YFSETQ. The CDR3 region is CASSLQHQPGTDTQYF.

The V gene is TRBV5-1, the J gene TRBJ2-7. This CDR3 contains 14 residues. Per germline, CDR1 SGHRS and CDR2 YFSETQ. The CDR3 here is CASSFGWQAYEQYF.

The rearrangement uses TRBV28 and TRBJ1-3. This CDR3 region has 12 residues. Germline V gene sequence: CDR1 MDHEN, CDR2 SYDVKM. The chain's CDR3 is CASSGSGNTIYF.

The chain combines TRBV12-3 or TRBV12-4 with TRBJ2-1; TCRdb calls TRBD2, which cannot be checked without DNA. There are 14 residues in the CDR3. This chain's CDR3 is CASSWTSGSYEQFF.

V usage is TRBV29-1 and J usage is TRBJ2-3; with no DNA, the TCRdb D assignment of TRBD1 cannot be verified. Per germline, CDR1 SQVTM and CDR2 ANQGSEA. This CDR3 comprises 14 residues. The CDR3 is CSVEWGAFPDTQYF.

The rearrangement joins TRBV12-3 or TRBV12-4 to TRBJ2-1; TCRdb returns TRBD2, unconfirmable since there is no DNA. The CDR3 consists of 14 residues. CDR3 sequence reads: CASRREGSYNEQFF.

CDR3 amino acids: CASSPEDLGGEQFF. The V gene is TRBV18, the J gene TRBJ2-1; with no DNA, the TCRdb D assignment of TRBD2 cannot be verified. Germline CDR1 reads KGHSH; CDR2 reads LQKENI. The CDR3 has 14 residues.

The chain combines TRBV6-2 or TRBV6-3 with TRBJ2-5; with no DNA, the TCRdb D assignment of TRBD2 cannot be verified. CDR1 MNHEY and CDR2 SVGEGT come from the germline V gene. This CDR3 is 14 amino acids long. CDR3 protein: CASSSRREEETQYF.

The rearrangement links TRBV7-9 to TRBJ1-1. Germline CDR1 SEHNR, CDR2 FQNEAQ (reference sequence). CDR3 size: 15 residues. The CDR3 reads CASSPDPPELTEAFF.

The chain has TRBV9 and TRBJ2-7; TCRdb outputs TRBD1, but without DNA this stays unchecked. There are 15 residues in the CDR3. Germline V CDR1 and CDR2: SGDLS, YYNGEE. CDR3 amino acids: CASSAQQGLGYEQYF.

The chain links TRBV15 to TRBJ2-1; the D gene TCRdb calls, TRBD1, cannot be checked with no DNA. This CDR3 has 14 residues. Germline V lookup: CDR1 LNHNV, CDR2 YYDKDF (reference sequence). CDR3 protein: CATSRDPGLNEQFF. The variable domain in full, with the rest retrieved from reference TRBV15 and TRBJ2-1, is DAMVIQNPRYQVTQFGKPVTLSCSQTLNHNVMYWYQQKSSQAPKLLFHYYDKDFNNEADTPDNFQSRRPNTSFCFLDIRSPGLGDTAMYLCATSRDPGLNEQFFGPGTRLTVL.

J is TRBJ2-7 and V is TRBV6-5; the D call of TRBD1 rests on TCRdb alone, since no DNA is present to check it. Germline CDR1 reads MNHEY; CDR2 reads SVGAGI. The CDR3 consists of 14 residues. The CDR3 is CASSYSQGMVEQYF.

CDR3 region: CASSRVSGTGVPYEQYF. The chain joins TRBV4-3 to TRBJ2-7; TCRdb's D call, TRBD1, is unchecked because there is no DNA. CDR3 size: 17 residues. Germline V gene sequence: CDR1 LGHNA, CDR2 YSLEER.

This sequence joins TRBV6-2 or TRBV6-3 and TRBJ2-2; TCRdb picks TRBD2, but there is no DNA to check that call. The CDR3 spans 17 residues. Germline V gives CDR1 MNHEY, CDR2 SVGEGT. The CDR3 region is CASSYRLAIPNTGELFF.

The chain combines TRBV10-3 with TRBJ2-1; TCRdb's D gene call, TRBD1, goes unchecked for lack of DNA. From germline, CDR1 is ENHRY and CDR2 SYGVKD. CDR3 length equals 15 residues. CDR3 sequence: CATAQPGQNGYEQFF.

The chain uses TRBV10-3 and TRBJ2-7. The CDR3 length is 14 residues. Per germline, CDR1 ENHRY and CDR2 SYGVKD. The CDR3 loop reads CAIKDSGDSYEQYF.

This CDR3 is CASSQDGQVGEQFF. This chain joins TRBV14 and TRBJ2-1; TCRdb indicates TRBD1, and absent DNA this call remains unverified. The CDR3 consists of 14 residues. Germline CDR1 is SGHDN and CDR2 is FVKESK.

The J gene is TRBJ2-1, the V gene TRBV6-1; TCRdb picks TRBD2, but there is no DNA to check that call. Germline CDR1 reads MNHNS; CDR2 reads SASEGT. There are 15 residues in the CDR3. CDR3 loop: CASSEDGRANGEQFF.